The 27 T cell receptor beta chains given below trace back to one sample, sequenced in a study of cytomegalovirus exposure and HLA in healthy donors. PCR was performed using 60 Vbeta and 13 Jbeta primers. Some clones are missing from TCRdb's copy, which holds only in-frame ones; the method was immunoSEQ multiplex PCR. The table shows about 170,000 clones, with around 76% occurring only once. The sample consisted of PBMCs. The receptors here all came from a girl aged 5-17 years in good health and CMV-seropositive.

This chain joins TRBV5-4 and TRBJ2-7; TRBD1 aligns across 11 bases. The CDR3 has 15 amino acids. Germline trimming cut 5 bases from V and 2 bases from J; bases unmatched to any gene: 6. Germline CDR1 reads SGHNT; CDR2 reads YYREEE (reference sequence). The CDR3 DNA reads as TGTGCCAGCAGGACCGGGACAGGGGGGGCCTACGAGCAGTACTTC. Its translation is CASRTGTGGAYEQYF.

The rearrangement joins TRBV29-1 to TRBJ2-3; 8 bases align to TRBD2. The trim removed 3 bases at V and 6 bases at J, leaving 14 bases unmatched. From germline, CDR1 is SQVTM and CDR2 ANQGSEA. This CDR3 is built from 16 residues. CDR3 region: CSVDGGLASLRDTQYF. The DNA of the CDR3 is TGCAGCGTTGATGGTGGACTAGCATCCCTGCGCGATACGCAGTATTTT.

The chain has TRBV28 and TRBJ2-5, with D tentatively TRBD1 (6 bases). Germline V gene sequence: CDR1 MDHEN, CDR2 SYDVKM. V was clipped by 6 bases and J by 2 bases, with 19 bases between them. This CDR3 contains 16 residues. The CDR3 coding sequence is TGTGCCAGCAGCCCCAGAGAGAGGACAGCACAAGAGACCCAGTACTTC. It codes for CASSPRERTAQETQYF.

The J gene is TRBJ2-5, the V gene TRBV10-3, with 9 positions matching TRBD1. The CDR3 runs to 13 residues. The trim removed 6 bases at V and 5 bases at J, leaving 4 bases unmatched. CDR1 is ENHRY, CDR2 SYGVKD, per germline. This chain's CDR3 is CAIRGQGGETQYF. Written as DNA, the CDR3 is TGTGCCATCAGGGGACAGGGCGGGGAGACCCAGTACTTC.

By its share, this clone is medium-sized (0.01 to 0.1%). This chain joins TRBV11-2 and TRBJ2-5, with D perhaps matching TRBD1 (5 bases). The V end was cut by 5 bases, the J end by 2 bases, with 18 bases between. The CDR3 runs 16 residues. Germline V gives CDR1 SGHAT, CDR2 FQNNGV. The CDR3 sequence is CASSPAYRTTQETQYF. CDR3 in DNA: TGTGCCAGCAGCCCAGCATACAGGACAACGCAAGAGACCCAGTACTTC.

The chain has TRBV18 and TRBJ2-3, with a weak D call TRBD2 (7 bases). Looked up from germline, CDR1 is KGHSH and CDR2 is LQKENI. V was clipped by 5 bases and J by 0 bases, with 18 bases between them. The CDR3 is 17 residues long. Here the CDR3 reads CASSASLRGLSTDTQYF. The CDR3 DNA reads TGTGCCAGCTCAGCCAGTCTGCGGGGGCTTAGCACAGATACGCAGTATTTT.

This sequence joins TRBV5-5 and TRBJ2-5, with D hard to call. The CDR3 has 16 residues. CDR1 SGHKS and CDR2 YYEKEE come from the germline V gene (reference sequence). V dropped 4 bases and J dropped 4 bases, with 20 bases sitting between them. CDR3 nucleotide sequence: TGTGCCAGCAGCCCCATCGGGTGGAGTACGGGAGAGACCCAGTACTTC. This translates into CASSPIGWSTGETQYF.

The chain links TRBV5-4 to TRBJ2-7, with TRBD2 matching over 7 bases. The length of the CDR3 is 15 residues. Germline loops: CDR1 SGHNT, CDR2 YYREEE (reference sequence). J lost 4 bases, V lost 2 bases, and 9 bases had no gene match. CDR3 protein: CASSFGEGKGYEQYF. DNA for the CDR3: TGTGCCAGCAGCTTTGGGGAGGGGAAAGGGTACGAGCAGTACTTC.

In this sample, this clone turned up a few times. The chain joins TRBV18 to TRBJ1-1; possible D gene TRBD1, 6 bases. Per the germline V gene, CDR1 is KGHSH and CDR2 is LQKENI. The length of the CDR3 is 13 residues. V lost 9 bases and J lost 5, with 16 bases in between. This CDR3 reads CASQLQGTTEAFF. CDR3 sequence (DNA): TGTGCCAGTCAGTTACAGGGTACAACTGAAGCTTTCTTT.

CDR3 residues: CAWTVHRLGSETNEKLFF. As DNA, the CDR3 is TGTGCCTGGACGGTACACAGACTAGGGTCGGAAACTAATGAAAAACTGTTTTTT. The genes are TRBV30 and TRBJ1-4; D is undetermined. This CDR3 has 18 residues. Germline assignment: CDR1 GTSNPN and CDR2 SVGIG (reference sequence). V lost 4 bases and J 1 base, leaving 22 bases between the germline ends.

The sample holds a few counts of this clone. The genes are TRBV7-9 and TRBJ1-5; D is unclear. This CDR3 is 12 amino acids long. From germline, CDR1 is SEHNR and CDR2 FQNEAQ (reference sequence). Between the trimmed V and J ends, which lost 2 bases and 7 bases, there was a span of 6 bases. The CDR3 nucleotides read TGTGCCAGCAGCTTACAGCGACAGCCCCAGCATTTT. It is translated as CASSLQRQPQHF.

The V gene is TRBV7-6, the J gene TRBJ1-2, with D perhaps matching TRBD1 (6 bases). CDR1 is SGHVS, CDR2 FNYEAQ, per germline. The CDR3 totals 14 residues. Trimming stripped 8 bases from V and 6 bases from J, with 19 bases between. CDR3 coding DNA: TGTGCCAGCCCACGGGGGGCCCCAGTGGATGGCTACACCTTC. Residues: CASPRGAPVDGYTF.

This clone was observed a single time. The J gene is TRBJ2-7, the V gene TRBV6-6, with 9 bases that match TRBD1. V lost 0 bases, J lost 5 bases, and 5 bases stayed unmatched. Germline CDR1 and CDR2: MNHNY and SVGAGI (reference sequence). This CDR3 has 15 amino acids. The CDR3 loop reads CASSYSADRGDEQYF. CDR3 DNA: TGTGCCAGCAGTTACTCGGCTGACAGGGGGGACGAGCAGTACTTC.

The count of this clone is one. The J gene is TRBJ2-4, the V gene TRBV21-1; TRBD1, the table's D call, was not compared with the DNA. TRBV21-1 is tagged as a pseudogene. This CDR3 is 13 amino acids long. This CDR3 reads CASSKTSKNIQYF. Written as DNA, the CDR3 is TGTGCCAGCAGCAAGACAAGTAAAAACATTCAGTACTTC.

The chain recombines TRBV7-8 with TRBJ2-1; 8 bases are shared with TRBD2. This CDR3 has 16 residues. Germline V gene sequence: CDR1 SGHVS, CDR2 FQNEAQ. Trimming cost V 1 base and J 6 bases; bases outside gene matches: 8. The CDR3 reads CASSLGRTSKVNEQFF. In DNA, the CDR3 is TGTGCCAGCAGCTTAGGAAGGACTAGCAAGGTCAATGAGCAGTTCTTC.

This sequence joins TRBV29-1 and TRBJ2-5; a possible D gene is TRBD2 (7 bases). CDR3 size: 15 residues. CDR1 and CDR2 from the germline V gene are SQVTM and ANQGSEA. V lost 4 bases and J lost 2, with 17 bases in between. CDR3 residues: CSVVGGPGEQETQYF. As DNA, the CDR3 is TGCAGCGTTGTGGGGGGGCCAGGGGAACAAGAGACCCAGTACTTC.

This clone was detected once. This rearrangement joins TRBV30 to TRBJ2-2; no reliable D call. The germline gives CDR1 GTSNPN, CDR2 SVGIG (reference sequence). This CDR3 comprises 13 residues. V lost 3 bases and J 6 bases, leaving 11 bases between the germline ends. The CDR3 bases are TGTGCCTGGAGCTGGCAGTCCTCCGGGGAGCTGTTTTTT. Translation: CAWSWQSSGELFF.

The chain links TRBV9 to TRBJ1-1; D is unclear. This CDR3 has 14 amino acids. Trimming cost V 3 bases and J 2 bases, with 11 bases left between them. Germline V CDR1 and CDR2: SGDLS, YYNGEE. This CDR3 reads CASSADGDNTEAFF. The CDR3 nucleotides read TGTGCCAGCAGCGCGGACGGGGATAACACTGAAGCTTTCTTT.

A remark on this clone: One end of the junction does not line up with germline, which may come from a read error. The chain links TRBV18 to TRBJ1-2; no firm D call. Germline V CDR1 and CDR2: KGHSH, LQKENI. This CDR3 is 11 amino acids long. The CDR3 DNA is TGTGCCAGCTCAGTTGACGCCAGGATCCACTTC. Protein: CASSVDARIHF.

The V and J genes are TRBV25-1 and TRBJ1-4; D is ambiguous. The V end lost 2 bases, the J end lost 4 bases, and 20 bases lay between the germline ends. Per the germline V gene, CDR1 is MGHDK and CDR2 is SYGVNS. This CDR3 contains 18 residues. In nucleotides, the CDR3 is TGTGCCAGCAGTGAAGCGGGCCGAAAAGGACGGTATAATGAAAAACTGTTTTTT. Amino acids: CASSEAGRKGRYNEKLFF.

The chain is built from TRBV4-1 and TRBJ1-5; 7 nucleotides align to TRBD1. Trimming cost V 1 base and J 2 bases; bases outside gene matches: 8. The CDR3 extends over 17 amino acids. Germline CDR1 MGHRA, CDR2 YSYEKL. The chain's CDR3 is CASSQGAARGRNQPQHF. The CDR3 coding sequence is TGCGCCAGCAGCCAAGGGGCGGCGAGGGGGCGCAATCAGCCCCAGCATTTT.

The chain links TRBV9 to TRBJ2-2; 13 nucleotides agree with TRBD2. Germline V gives CDR1 SGDLS, CDR2 YYNGEE. The V gene end was trimmed by 0 bases and the J gene end by 7 bases; junction bases not matched to a gene: 9. The CDR3 runs 18 residues. The CDR3 DNA sequence: TGTGCCAGCAGCGTAGTAGCCACTAGCGGGAGGGCCTACGGGGAGCTGTTTTTT. Encoded protein: CASSVVATSGRAYGELFF.

Concerning this clone itself: The DNA is omitted, as the CDR3 cannot be located on it reliably, and the CDR3 follows TCRdb's listing. The chain is built from TRBV28 and TRBJ1-1. The CDR3 numbers 12 amino acids, ends counted. Germline V lookup: CDR1 MDHEN, CDR2 SYDVKM. This CDR3 is CASSTSRTEAFF.

V usage is TRBV11-2 and J usage is TRBJ2-3, with 7 bases lining up with TRBD1. This CDR3 spans 15 amino acids. Germline lookup yields CDR1 SGHAT and CDR2 FQNNGV. V shed 4 bases and J 0 bases; nucleotides not matched to a gene: 4. The CDR3 spells CASSSIQGSTDTQYF. The DNA for the CDR3 is TGTGCCAGCAGCTCCATACAGGGGAGCACAGATACGCAGTATTTT. Based on the CDR3 plus reference TRBV11-2 and TRBJ2-3, the full variable domain is EAGVAQSPRYKIIEKRQSVAFWCNPISGHATLYWYQQILGQGPKLLIQFQNNGVVDDSQLPKDRFSAERLKGVDSTLKIQPAKLEDSAVYLCASSSIQGSTDTQYFGPGTRLTVL.

The sample holds a few counts of this clone. The chain links TRBV25-1 to TRBJ2-2; the D gene is possibly TRBD1 (6 bases). The CDR3 sequence is 16 residues long. Germline lookup yields CDR1 MGHDK and CDR2 SYGVNS. V lost 4 bases and J lost 0, with 12 bases in between. The CDR3 DNA reads TGTGCCAGCAGTGCTAAGGACAGCCCGAACACCGGGGAGCTGTTTTTT. Amino acid sequence: CASSAKDSPNTGELFF.

DNA for the CDR3: TGTGCCAGCTCATCAATACGCGACAGTACTCTTGGCTACACCTTC. Translation: CASSSIRDSTLGYTF. The gene calls are TRBV18 and TRBJ1-2, with a weak D call TRBD1 (5 bases). CDR3 length: 15 residues. The germline CDR1 and CDR2 sequences are KGHSH and LQKENI. Trimming stripped 5 bases from V and 7 bases from J, with 20 bases between.

This chain uses TRBV7-2 with TRBJ2-7; 12 positions agree with TRBD2. Per the germline V gene, CDR1 is SGHTA and CDR2 is FQGNSA. The CDR3 has 15 residues. J was trimmed by 5 bases and V by 2 bases; bases with no gene match: 4. This CDR3 reads CASSLTSGRFNEQYF. CDR3 bases: TGTGCCAGCAGCTTAACTAGCGGGAGGTTCAACGAGCAGTACTTC.